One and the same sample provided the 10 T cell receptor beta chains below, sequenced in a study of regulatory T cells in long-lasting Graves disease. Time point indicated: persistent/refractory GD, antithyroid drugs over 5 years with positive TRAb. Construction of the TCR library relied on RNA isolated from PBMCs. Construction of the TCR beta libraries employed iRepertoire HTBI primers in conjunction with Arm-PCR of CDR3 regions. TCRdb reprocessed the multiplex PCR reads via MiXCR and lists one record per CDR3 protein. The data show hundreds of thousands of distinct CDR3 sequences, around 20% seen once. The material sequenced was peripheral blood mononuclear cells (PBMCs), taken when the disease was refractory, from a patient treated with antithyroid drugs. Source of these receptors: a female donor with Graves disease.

For the CDR3, the DNA is TGTGCCAGTAGTGCCAGCGGGAGGGTTAAGGAGCAGTACTTC. It is translated as CASSASGRVKEQYF. The V gene is TRBV19, the J gene TRBJ2-7, with 10 bases matching TRBD2. Germline V gene sequence: CDR1 LNHDA, CDR2 SQIVND (reference sequence). V was pared by 5 bases and J by 7 bases, with 8 bases of the junction left unmatched. This CDR3 spans 14 amino acids.

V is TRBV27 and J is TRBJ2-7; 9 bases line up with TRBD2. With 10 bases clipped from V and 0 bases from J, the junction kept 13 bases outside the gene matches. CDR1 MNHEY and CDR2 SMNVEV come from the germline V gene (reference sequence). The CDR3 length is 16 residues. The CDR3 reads CAIQFHRTSDSYEQYF. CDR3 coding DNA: TGTGCCATTCAGTTCCACAGGACTAGCGACTCCTACGAGCAGTACTTC.

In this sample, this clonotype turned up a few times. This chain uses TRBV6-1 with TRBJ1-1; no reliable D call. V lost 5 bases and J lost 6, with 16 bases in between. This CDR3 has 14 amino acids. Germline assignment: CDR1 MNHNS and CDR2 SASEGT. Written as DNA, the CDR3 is TGTGCCAGCAGTCCCCGGGGAGACCTTGCTGAAGCTTTCTTT. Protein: CASSPRGDLAEAFF.

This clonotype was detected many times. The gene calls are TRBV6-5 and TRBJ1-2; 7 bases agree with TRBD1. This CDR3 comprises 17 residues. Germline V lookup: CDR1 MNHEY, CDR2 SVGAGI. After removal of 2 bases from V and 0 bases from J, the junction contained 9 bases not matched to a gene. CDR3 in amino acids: CASSYLRDSIANYGYTF. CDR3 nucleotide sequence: TGTGCCAGCAGTTACCTAAGGGACAGCATAGCTAACTATGGCTACACCTTC.

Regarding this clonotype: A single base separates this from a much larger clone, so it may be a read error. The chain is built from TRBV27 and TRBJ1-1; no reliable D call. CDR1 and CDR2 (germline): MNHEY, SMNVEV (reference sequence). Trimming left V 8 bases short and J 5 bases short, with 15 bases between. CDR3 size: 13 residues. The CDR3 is CASGSQGATEAFF. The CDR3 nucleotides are TGTGCCAGCGGTTCTCAAGGTGCAACTGAAGCTTTCTTT.

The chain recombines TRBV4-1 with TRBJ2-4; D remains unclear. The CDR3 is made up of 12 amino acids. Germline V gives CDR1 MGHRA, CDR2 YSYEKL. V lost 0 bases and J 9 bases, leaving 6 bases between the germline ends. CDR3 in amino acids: CASSQELGIQYF. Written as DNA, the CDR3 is TGCGCCAGCAGCCAAGAATTGGGCATTCAGTACTTC.

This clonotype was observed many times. Here the CDR3 reads CASSDLAGAYEQYF. In DNA form, the CDR3 reads TGTGCCAGCAGTGATCTAGCGGGAGCCTACGAGCAGTACTTC. The rearrangement links TRBV28 to TRBJ2-7; 10 positions agree with TRBD2. Per the germline V gene, CDR1 is MDHEN and CDR2 is SYDVKM. This CDR3 is 14 amino acids long. The J segment lost 2 bases and the V segment lost 5 bases, leaving 3 bases of the junction unmatched.

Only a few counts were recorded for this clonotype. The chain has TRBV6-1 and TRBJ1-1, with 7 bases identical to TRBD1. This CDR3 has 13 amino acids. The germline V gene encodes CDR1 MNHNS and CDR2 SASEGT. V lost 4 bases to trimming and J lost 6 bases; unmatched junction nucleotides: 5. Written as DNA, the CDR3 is TGTGCCAGCAGTGTCTACAGGGGCCCTGAAGCTTTCTTT. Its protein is CASSVYRGPEAFF.

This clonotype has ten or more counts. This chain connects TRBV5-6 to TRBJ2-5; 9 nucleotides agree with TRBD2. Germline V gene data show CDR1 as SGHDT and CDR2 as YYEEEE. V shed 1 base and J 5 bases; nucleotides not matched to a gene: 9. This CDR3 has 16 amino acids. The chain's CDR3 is CASSLYTGLAGETQYF. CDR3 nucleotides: TGTGCCAGCAGCTTGTATACGGGACTAGCAGGGGAGACCCAGTACTTC.

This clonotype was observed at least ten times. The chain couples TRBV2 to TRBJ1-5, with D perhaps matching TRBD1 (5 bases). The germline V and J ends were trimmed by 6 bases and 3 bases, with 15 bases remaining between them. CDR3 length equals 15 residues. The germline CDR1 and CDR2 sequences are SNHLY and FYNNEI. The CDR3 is CASSRTGDLNQPQHF. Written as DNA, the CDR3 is TGTGCCAGCAGCAGAACGGGGGACCTCAATCAGCCCCAGCATTTT.